This TCR beta chain comes out of a study of T cells in Graves' hyperthyroidism and ophthalmopathy (dated 2019 in TCRdb). Study-level background: Peripheral blood samples were taken at the time of initial diagnosis, prior to any treatment. To identify distinguishing TCR V-J signatures, a discovery cohort of some 99 patients was used, comprising 43 with Graves' ophthalmopathy and some 57 with stable Graves' hyperthyroidism. Whether ophthalmopathy could be predicted prospectively was tested in an independent validation cohort made up of 18 to 20 hyperthyroidism patients plus 17 patients who later progressed to ophthalmopathy. The approximately 97 discovery patients were randomly divided into training and test sets at a 7:3 ratio. In addition, the study compared T-cell repertoires in thyroid tissue and in blood from a handful of Graves' hyperthyroidism patients. After blood sampling, hyperthyroidism patients were treated with methimazole at a starting dose of 30 mg daily, and ophthalmopathy patients were treated with high-dose intravenous methylprednisolone. TCR Vbeta CDR3 sequencing of 135 peripheral blood samples (over 40 ophthalmopathy, over 70 hyperthyroidism and some 17 progressor patients) is reported in the paper. Paper-wide results and their limitations: Most expanded thyroid clonotypes (frequency above 0.001) were also detected in blood, suggesting blood repertoires may reflect thyroid immune responses. A 13 V-J signature model separated ophthalmopathy from stable hyperthyroidism, with roughly 88% sensitivity and 81.08% specificity in cross-validation and 80%/75% in testing. No statistical method was used to set the sample size in advance, and investigators knew the group allocation. In validation, progression to ophthalmopathy was predicted by the model with nearly 71% sensitivity and under 85% specificity, a median of approximately 6.5 months before onset.

The trim is 1 base for V and 1 base for J, with a gap of 3 bases between the germline ends. According to the germline V gene, CDR1 reads MGHRA and CDR2 reads YSYEKL. The CDR3 sequence holds 13 residues, the cysteine and phenylalanine included. Here the CDR3 DNA is all that survives: 39 bases in frame from base 1. Amplification of TCR beta CDR3 regions was carried out from RNA transcripts. For the first round of RT-PCR on the TCR CDR3, the HTBI primer set was used together with the Qiagen OneStep RT-PCR kit. A second multiplex PCR round built the libraries, followed by size selection and purification. Paired-end sequencing of the libraries was performed with 100 bp reads on an Illumina HiSeq2000. The paper's data handling went like this. SOAPnuke was used to process the raw data, throwing out any read that contained adapters or uncalled bases, had a mean Phred below 15, or lacked an exact constant-primer or identifier match. High-quality paired reads were merged using COPE v1.2.5, and each unique nucleotide sequence was defined as a clonotype. Clonotypes were aligned to IMGT TRBV, TRBD and TRBJ reference segments using MiTCR v1.1. The analysis included only V-J combinations with a frequency above 0.0001, which together covered roughly 99% of the repertoires. The TCS score was defined as the ratio of F50 (clonal expansion) to E x V (chaos), calculated using BLOSUM62-based TCRdist between CDR3 peptides within each V-J. Welch's t-statistics and random forest reduced fewer than 600 V-J features to some 14, which were used in a naive Bayes classifier (R e1071). TCRdb passed the public sequencing reads through fastp at Q25 and MiXCR, retaining productive beta sequences. Rows are unified per CDR3 protein, each entry keeping the most common DNA and genes. TCRdb's processing, not the authors', yielded these V and J calls. The sample table records 550,000 to 650,000 distinct CDR3 sequences; about 15% of these occur just once. Around 5.4% of the sample rests with the top ten.

Many counts were recorded for this clonotype. This receptor's antigen is unknown. No base qualities exist here, and no much larger clone lies one base off it. The hyperthyroidism patients were between 18 and 65 years old and newly diagnosed, with a disease duration of less than 2 months. Patients with uncontrolled infections, other autoimmune diseases, pregnancy or lactation were excluded. Diagnoses were based on clinical symptoms, serum thyroxine and TRAb, thyroid ultrasound and orbital computed tomography. Blood from progressor patients was collected at the time of first diagnosis with hyperthyroidism, before any ophthalmopathy symptoms had appeared. PBMCs were separated from approximately 9.9 ml of fresh peripheral blood using Ficoll-Paque density gradient centrifugation. Patients classed as progressors first received a Graves' hyperthyroidism diagnosis and then went on to develop ophthalmopathy during follow-up. Trizol reagent was used to extract total RNA, and RNA quality was then checked on an Agilent 2100 Bioanalyzer.

The chain is assembled from TRBV4-1 and TRBJ2-3; the D gene is unclear. The sequencing sample was made of blood. The origin of this receptor is a woman aged 30 to 39 with Graves' hyperthyroidism that later progressed to Graves' ophthalmopathy. The nucleotides are TGCGCCAGCAGCCAAGCAGGCACAGATACGCAGTATTTT. The resulting protein is CASSQAGTDTQYF.